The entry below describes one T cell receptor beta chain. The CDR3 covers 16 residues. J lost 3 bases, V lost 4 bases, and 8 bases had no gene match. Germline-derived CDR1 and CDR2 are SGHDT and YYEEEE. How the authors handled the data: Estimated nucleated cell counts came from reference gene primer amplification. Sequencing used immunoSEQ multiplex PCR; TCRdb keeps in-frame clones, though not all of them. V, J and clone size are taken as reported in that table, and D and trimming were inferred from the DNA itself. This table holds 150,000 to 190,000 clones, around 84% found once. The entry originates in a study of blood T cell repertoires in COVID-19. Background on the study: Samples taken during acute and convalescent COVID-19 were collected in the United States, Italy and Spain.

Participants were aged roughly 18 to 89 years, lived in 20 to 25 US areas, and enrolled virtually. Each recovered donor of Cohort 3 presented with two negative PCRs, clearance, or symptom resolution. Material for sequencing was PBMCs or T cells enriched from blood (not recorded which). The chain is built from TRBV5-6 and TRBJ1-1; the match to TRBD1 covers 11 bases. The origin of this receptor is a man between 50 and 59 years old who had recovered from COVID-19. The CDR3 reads CASSPPWDRGDTEAFF. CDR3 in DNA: TGTGCCAGCAGCCCGCCCTGGGACAGGGGGGACACTGAAGCTTTCTTT.